The source of this T cell receptor beta chain is a study of T cell responses to AZD1222 COVID-19 vaccine. Study-level information: Combined were second doses at about 4 or about 12 weeks. Study-level points and caveats: Donors were chiefly white British, with a greater number of females, and clonal diversity was perhaps underestimated. Mapped onto spike, vaccine-associated CD4 TCRs spanned it and were dominant at 160-218 and 743-854. Recipients of two AZD1222 doses showed rising Spike-specific TCR breadth and depth.

CDR3 size: 15 residues. Germline-derived CDR1 and CDR2 are SGHTA and FQGNSA. The V and J ends lost 10 bases and 1 base respectively, with 17 bases between them. As regards this clone: The antigen is undetermined.

Produced via immunoSEQ multiplex PCR; TCRdb's table is partial and in-frame only. This repertoire shows some 200,000 clones, about nine tenths found once; its top ten account for approximately 0.97%. The receptor comes from an adult in good health. This chain connects TRBV7-2 to TRBJ1-5; D gene ambiguous. The material was peripheral blood, obtained on day 0 of AZD1222 vaccination. CDR3 amino acids: CATKKGGGSNQPQHF. CDR3 DNA: TGTGCCACCAAAAAAGGAGGAGGAAGCAATCAGCCCCAGCATTTT.